The present entry profiles one TCR beta chain with its context. The antigen remains undetermined. A CD45RA-negative memory subset and a CD45RA+ naive subset were separated from the CD4+ cells. These data originate in a study of shared clonotypes between healthy human individuals. TCRdb's copy holds only in-frame clones and misses some; the assay was immunoSEQ multiplex PCR. Among hundreds of thousands of clones listed, around 78% were seen once. Study-wide points: Even with large depth, rarefaction showed that sorted-subset sequencing was incomplete. Shared across a few donors were approximately 5% of the naive CD4 clonotypes.

J lost 4 bases, V lost 7 bases, and 6 bases had no gene match. Looked up from germline, CDR1 is SNHLY and CDR2 is FYNNEI. The CDR3 contains 13 residues. The chain combines TRBV2 with TRBJ1-2, with TRBD1 matching 7 bases. Sequenced: memory CD4+ T cells sorted from blood. As for subset: CD45RA-negative fraction. The clonotype comes from a young woman in good health. The CDR3 DNA follows: TGTGCCAGCAACCGACAGGGAACCTATGGCTACACCTTC. Translating it yields CASNRQGTYGYTF.